This T cell receptor beta chain was sequenced in a study of blood T cell repertoires in COVID-19 (TCRdb year 2020). Regarding the study in general: The collaborator samples originated in the United States, Italy and Spain and spanned the acute and convalescent phases of COVID-19. Deeply sampled blood TCRbeta repertoires from subjects exposed to, actively infected with, or recovered from COVID-19 were included in the dataset. HLA class I and class II types, where available, came from metadata supplied by the sample provider rather than from assay-based typing. The prospective study material was composed of cDNA or gDNA derived from T cells, B-cell-depleted T cells, or PBMCs. The samples were drawn from the first 160 participants of the ongoing ImmuneRACE study and from 1,254 subjects provided by 6 global collaborators. The repertoires were made available in a free public database intended to serve as a resource for research on the immune response to SARS-CoV-2. Sample metadata almost always included a de-identified subject ID, COVID-19 status, age in years and sex.

TCRbeta CDR3 regions were amplified from genomic DNA using the immunoSEQ Assay, a bias-controlled multiplex PCR. As for the authors' bioinformatics: Nucleated cell counts per sample were estimated from amplification of reference gene primers within the assay. To quantify the absolute abundance of each unique TCRbeta CDR3 rearrangement, sequence reads were collapsed and filtered. For each sample, productive Simpson clonality was calculated as the square root of Simpson's diversity index across productive rearrangements. The clones in this table, taken by TCRdb from immuneACCESS, are in-frame only. Not every clone is retained; where verified, under half of the shortfall comes from an unresolved V gene, and the cause of the rest is unknown. Clone size and V and J calls were adopted from that table, with D and trimming inferred from the DNA. Counted in this sample were over 250,000 clones; roughly 85% of them appeared once. The top ten clones comprise about 14% of the sample.

Taken from cysteine to phenylalanine, the CDR3 has 16 residues. CDR3 DNA is the only sequence kept; it has 48 bases, read in frame from the first base. CDR1 and CDR2 (MDHEN, SYDVKM) derive from the germline V gene. Trimming at the junction amounts to 7 bases on V and 0 bases on J, and the germline ends lie 16 bases apart. What the research found in general, with its limitations: Clinical and demographic metadata were provided uncurated, with the amount varying by source and participant.

The collaborating institutions used their own protocols to collect whole blood in K2EDTA tubes. For TCRbeta analysis, collaborator samples were shipped as frozen whole blood, as isolated PBMCs, or as DNA extracted from either sample type. Comment on this clone: Its antigen has not been determined. No much larger clonotype is one base removed from it; base qualities were not supplied.

This TCR derives from a human donor in a cohort sampled during active COVID-19. Sequencing used peripheral blood. The V and J genes are TRBV28 and TRBJ2-1, with TRBD2 tentatively as D gene (6 bases match). The sequence in DNA is TGTGCCAGCACCTTGGAGGGGACTCTCTCCTACAATGAGCAGTTCTTC. This translates into CASTLEGTLSYNEQFF.